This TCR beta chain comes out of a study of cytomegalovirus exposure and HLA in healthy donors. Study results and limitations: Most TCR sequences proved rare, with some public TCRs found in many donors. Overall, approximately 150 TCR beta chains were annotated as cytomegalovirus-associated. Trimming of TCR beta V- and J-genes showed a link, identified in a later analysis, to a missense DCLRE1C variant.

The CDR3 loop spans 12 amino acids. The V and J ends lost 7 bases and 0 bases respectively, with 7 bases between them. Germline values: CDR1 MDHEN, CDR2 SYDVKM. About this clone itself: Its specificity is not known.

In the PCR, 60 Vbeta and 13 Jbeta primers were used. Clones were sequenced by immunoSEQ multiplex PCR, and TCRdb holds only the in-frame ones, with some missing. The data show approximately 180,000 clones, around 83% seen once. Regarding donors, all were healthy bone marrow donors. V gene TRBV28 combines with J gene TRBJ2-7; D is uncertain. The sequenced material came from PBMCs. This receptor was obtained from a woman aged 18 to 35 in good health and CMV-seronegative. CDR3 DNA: TGTGCCAGCATGAGGAGCTCCTACGAGCAGTACTTC. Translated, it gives CASMRSSYEQYF.